This T cell receptor beta chain was sequenced in a study of blood T cell repertoires in COVID-19. In the study's own analysis: Reference gene primer amplification gave nucleated cell count estimates. Assay: immunoSEQ multiplex PCR; the TCRdb copy retains only in-frame clones and omits some. The V and J calls and clone size were taken over from that table, and D and trimming were inferred from the DNA. The sample has 150,000 to 200,000 clones; approximately 80% are singletons. Trimming took 4 bases from V and 2 from J; bases not matched to a gene: 7. The CDR3 spans 16 residues. CDR1 is SGHTA and CDR2 is FQGNSA in the germline V gene.

The rearrangement links TRBV7-2 to TRBJ1-2; TRBD1 agrees at 10 bases. The sequence was obtained from a human donor in a cohort sampled during active COVID-19. Sequenced sample: peripheral blood. This CDR3 reads CASSSLAGQGNYGYTF. CDR3 DNA sequence: TGTGCCAGCAGCTCCTTAGCGGGACAGGGGAACTATGGCTACACCTTC.